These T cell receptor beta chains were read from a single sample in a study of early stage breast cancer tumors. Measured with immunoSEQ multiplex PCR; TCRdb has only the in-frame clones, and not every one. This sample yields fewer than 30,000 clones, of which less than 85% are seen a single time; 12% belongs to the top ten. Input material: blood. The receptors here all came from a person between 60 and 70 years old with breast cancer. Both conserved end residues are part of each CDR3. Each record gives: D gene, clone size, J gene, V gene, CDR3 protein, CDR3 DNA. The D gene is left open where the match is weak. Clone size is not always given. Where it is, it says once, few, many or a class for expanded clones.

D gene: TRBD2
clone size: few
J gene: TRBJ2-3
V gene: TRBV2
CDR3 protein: CASSDERGRTDTQYF
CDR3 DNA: TGTGCCAGCAGTGACGAGCGGGGCCGCACAGATACGCAGTATTTT

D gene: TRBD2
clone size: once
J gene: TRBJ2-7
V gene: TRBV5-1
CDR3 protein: CASSLGAGAYEQYF
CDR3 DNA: TGCGCCAGCAGCTTGGGAGCGGGAGCCTACGAGCAGTACTTC

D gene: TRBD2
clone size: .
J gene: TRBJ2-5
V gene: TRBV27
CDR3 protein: CASSLLSGTRRTQYF
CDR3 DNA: TGTGCCAGCAGTTTACTGTCAGGGACTAGGAGGACCCAGTACTTC

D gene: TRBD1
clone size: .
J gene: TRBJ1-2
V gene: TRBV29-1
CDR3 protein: CSDEGQGPYGYTF
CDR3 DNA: TGCAGCGACGAGGGACAGGGGCCCTATGGCTACACCTTC

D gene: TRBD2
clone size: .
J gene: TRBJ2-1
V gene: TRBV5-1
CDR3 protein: CASSLEAGVHNEQFF
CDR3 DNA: TGCGCCAGCAGCTTGGAGGCGGGAGTCCACAATGAGCAGTTCTTC

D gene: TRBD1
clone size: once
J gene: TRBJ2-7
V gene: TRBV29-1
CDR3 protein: CSVDRGQGSYEQYF
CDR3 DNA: TGCAGCGTTGATAGGGGACAGGGCTCCTACGAGCAGTACTTC

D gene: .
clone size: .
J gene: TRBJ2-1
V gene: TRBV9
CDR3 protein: CASSSQTGATYNEQFF
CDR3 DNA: TGTGCCAGCAGCTCCCAGACGGGAGCTACCTACAATGAGCAGTTCTTC

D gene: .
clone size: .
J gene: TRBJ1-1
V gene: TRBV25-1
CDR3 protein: CASSGMVGQAFF
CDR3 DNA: TGTGCCAGCAGTGGGATGGTTGGGCAAGCTTTCTTT

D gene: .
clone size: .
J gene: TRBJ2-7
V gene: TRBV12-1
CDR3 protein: CASSLSPTDTLRAYEQYF
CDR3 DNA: TGTGCCAGCAGTCTTTCCCCTACAGATACTCTTCGAGCCTACGAGCAGTACTTC

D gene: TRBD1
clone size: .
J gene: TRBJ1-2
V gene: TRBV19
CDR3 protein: CASRQPGQGPINYGYTF
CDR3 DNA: TGTGCCAGTAGACAACCGGGACAGGGTCCTATTAACTATGGCTACACCTTC

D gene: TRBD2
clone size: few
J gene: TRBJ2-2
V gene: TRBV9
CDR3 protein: CASSVGVAGNTGELFF
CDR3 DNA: TGTGCCAGCAGCGTAGGTGTAGCGGGAAACACCGGGGAGCTGTTTTTT

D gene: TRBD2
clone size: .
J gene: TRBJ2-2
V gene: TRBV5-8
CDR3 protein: CASSLTTSVNTGELFF
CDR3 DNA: TGTGCCAGCAGCTTGACCACTAGCGTGAACACCGGGGAGCTGTTTTTT